The clone carrying this TCR beta chain was observed once. Sequencing used immunoSEQ multiplex PCR; TCRdb keeps in-frame clones, though not all of them. The table has about 52,000 clones, about 96% seen once. The record originates from a study of T cells after somatic rescue of genetic block. CDR3 size: 15 residues. V lost 6 bases and J lost 0, with 13 bases in between. Germline CDR1 is ENHRY and CDR2 is SYGVKD. Sequences were obtained from peripheral blood mononuclear cells (PBMCs). This TCR was sampled from a child younger than two. This chain joins TRBV10-3 and TRBJ2-3, with TRBD2 as a possible D gene (6 bases). DNA of the CDR3: TGTGCCATCAGGGAATGGGGGACTAGCACAGATACGCAGTATTTT. Translating gives CAIREWGTSTDTQYF.